These 28 T cell receptor beta chains originate from one sample sequenced in a study of T cell responses to AZD1222 COVID-19 vaccine (dated by TCRdb to about 2021). Libraries were built with the immunoSEQ multiplex PCR assay. This immuneACCESS table, as held by TCRdb, lists in-frame sequences with V and J called but not all clones. Of the missing ones, under half trace to an unresolved V gene in checked studies; the others have no known cause. A total of about 100,000 clones appear in this sample, roughly 90% of them only once. The top ten hold about 3% of the sample. The sample's time point label, decoded: baseline before first vaccination. The material was peripheral blood, obtained on day 0 of AZD1222 vaccination. All receptors derive from an adult in good health.

The chain joins TRBV30 to TRBJ2-1, with 12 positions matching TRBD2. The ends lost 4 bases at V and 9 bases at J; junction bases unmatched: 4. Germline loops: CDR1 GTSNPN, CDR2 SVGIG (reference sequence). The CDR3 loop spans 13 amino acids. CDR3 sequence reads: CAWIRLAGAEQFF. The CDR3 DNA reads as TGTGCCTGGATAAGACTAGCGGGAGCTGAGCAGTTCTTC.

The chain uses TRBV5-4 and TRBJ2-3; 9 positions match TRBD2. Germline-derived CDR1 and CDR2 are SGHNT and YYREEE (reference sequence). V lost 0 bases and J lost 5; bases outside the gene matches: 4. The CDR3 length is 15 residues. The CDR3: CASSLASGMEDTQYF. The CDR3 nucleotides are TGTGCCAGCAGCTTGGCTAGCGGGATGGAAGATACGCAGTATTTT.

The rearrangement joins TRBV2 to TRBJ1-5, with D possibly TRBD1 on 5 matching bases. With 3 bases removed from V and 5 bases from J, the gap between germline ends came to 8 bases. The germline V gene encodes CDR1 SNHLY and CDR2 FYNNEI. The CDR3 sequence is 13 residues long. The CDR3 is CASSDRVDQPQHF. CDR3 sequence (DNA): TGTGCCAGCAGTGACAGGGTGGATCAGCCCCAGCATTTT.

This clone was detected only once. This sequence joins TRBV6-5 and TRBJ1-6; D uncertain. Germline V gene data show CDR1 as MNHEY and CDR2 as SVGAGI. This CDR3 contains 14 residues. Trimming stripped 6 bases from V and 7 bases from J, with 13 bases between. CDR3 sequence (DNA): TGTGCCAGCAGATATGCGGGTGGCAATTCACCCCTCCACTTT. Residues: CASRYAGGNSPLHF.

The chain is built from TRBV19 and TRBJ2-1; 9 bases line up with TRBD2. There are 14 residues in the CDR3. Germline CDR1 LNHDA, CDR2 SQIVND (reference sequence). The trim removed 8 bases at V and 4 bases at J, leaving 6 bases unmatched. In nucleotides, the CDR3 is TGTGCCAGTTTTAGCGGGAGAATTTACAATGAGCAGTTCTTC. As protein: CASFSGRIYNEQFF.

V usage is TRBV30 and J usage is TRBJ2-3; no reliable D call. Trimming took 4 bases from V and 0 from J, leaving 14 bases between them. This CDR3 spans 15 amino acids. Germline CDR1 reads GTSNPN; CDR2 reads SVGIG (reference sequence). The CDR3 DNA reads as TGTGCCTGGACTCCGTCGGGCAGAAGCACAGATACGCAGTATTTT. Its translation: CAWTPSGRSTDTQYF.

This sequence joins TRBV9 and TRBJ2-5; a possible D gene is TRBD2 (5 bases). Germline V CDR1 and CDR2: SGDLS, YYNGEE. The CDR3 totals 15 residues. Trimming removed 0 bases at V and 1 base at J, with 10 bases between. CDR3 sequence: CASSVDRGSQETQYF. The CDR3 region has the DNA TGTGCCAGCAGCGTAGATCGGGGTAGCCAAGAGACCCAGTACTTC.

This clone was picked up a small number of times. The V gene is TRBV11-2, the J gene TRBJ2-3; D unresolved. This CDR3 spans 13 amino acids. Trimming shortened V by 0 bases and J by 9 bases, and 10 bases separated the two germline ends. CDR1 and CDR2 (germline): SGHAT, FQNNGV. CDR3 in DNA: TGTGCCAGCAGCTTAGAACTCGGATGGACGCAGTATTTT. Protein product: CASSLELGWTQYF.

The genes are TRBV21-1 and TRBJ2-1; the table's D call, TRBD2, has no DNA check behind it. TRBV21-1 is deemed a pseudogene. The CDR3 is 19 residues long. The CDR3 spells CASSTGRDSGPPIYNEQFF. The CDR3 bases are TGTGCCAGCAGCACCGGGCGGGATAGCGGGCCCCCTATATACAATGAGCAGTTCTTC.

The chain uses TRBV9 and TRBJ1-1, with D uncertain. Germline V gives CDR1 SGDLS, CDR2 YYNGEE. This CDR3 spans 13 amino acids. V was pared by 0 bases and J by 3 bases, with 6 bases between. CDR3 DNA sequence: TGTGCCAGCAGCGTAGGGACGCACACTGAAGCTTTCTTT. It encodes CASSVGTHTEAFF.

The chain recombines TRBV28 with TRBJ1-1; TRBD1 might be the D (6 bases). The CDR3 is made up of 13 amino acids. Trimming took off 4 bases at V and 5 bases at J, with 11 bases between the two ends. CDR1 is MDHEN, CDR2 SYDVKM, per germline. CDR3 in amino acids: CASSSYRETEAFF. The DNA of the CDR3 is TGTGCCAGCAGTTCCTACAGGGAGACTGAAGCTTTCTTT.

CDR3 nucleotides: TGTGCCAGTAGGGGACAGGGGTGGGAACAGCCCCAGCATTTT. Its protein is CASRGQGWEQPQHF. The chain uses TRBV19 and TRBJ1-5, with 10 bases matching TRBD1. This CDR3 spans 14 amino acids. Germline lookup yields CDR1 LNHDA and CDR2 SQIVND (reference sequence). V gave up 6 bases and J gave up 7 bases; unmatched junction bases: 6.

This clone occurred once. CDR3 in DNA: TGTGCCAGCAGCATCACCGGGACAGGGGTTAATCAGCCCCAGCATTTT. Protein sequence: CASSITGTGVNQPQHF. This chain links TRBV5-4 with TRBJ1-5, with TRBD1 identical over 10 bases. The CDR3 contains 16 residues. V lost 4 bases and J lost 4; bases outside the gene matches: 8. CDR1 and CDR2 from the germline V gene are SGHNT and YYREEE (reference sequence).

The chain carries TRBV7-2 and TRBJ2-1; 9 nucleotides match TRBD2. Germline V gives CDR1 SGHTA, CDR2 FQGNSA. With 5 bases clipped from V and 7 bases from J, the junction kept 9 bases outside the gene matches. The CDR3 length is 15 residues. DNA for the CDR3: TGTGCCAGCAGCGTATTTAGCGGGAGTATAAATGAGCAGTTCTTC. This encodes CASSVFSGSINEQFF.

V gene TRBV28 combines with J gene TRBJ1-1; 7 bases are a match to TRBD1. Germline trimming cut 4 bases from V and 4 bases from J; bases unmatched to any gene: 6. This CDR3 has 14 amino acids. Germline CDR1 and CDR2: MDHEN and SYDVKM. The CDR3 region is CASSSNRGTTEAFF. CDR3 bases: TGTGCCAGCAGTTCAAACAGGGGCACCACTGAAGCTTTCTTT.

The J gene is TRBJ2-7, the V gene TRBV4-1, with 9 bases that match TRBD2. The CDR3 runs to 17 residues. V lost 3 bases, J lost 1 base, and 10 bases stayed unmatched. Germline values: CDR1 MGHRA, CDR2 YSYEKL. The chain's CDR3 is CASSQGSGRLRSYEQYF. Written as DNA, the CDR3 is TGCGCCAGCAGCCAGGGGAGCGGGAGGCTCCGATCCTACGAGCAGTACTTC.

The chain employs TRBV6-5 and TRBJ2-2; a weak D match, TRBD2 (6 bases). In germline, CDR1 is MNHEY, CDR2 SVGAGI. This CDR3 contains 16 residues. Trimming left V 3 bases short and J 3 bases short, with 14 bases between. The DNA for the CDR3 is TGTGCCAGCAGTTATGGGGGGACGCCGGACACCGGGGAGCTGTTTTTT. This encodes CASSYGGTPDTGELFF.

This rearrangement joins TRBV11-3 to TRBJ2-1, with TRBD2 matching 8 bases. J was trimmed by 6 bases and V by 1 base; bases with no gene match: 8. The germline V gene encodes CDR1 SGHNT and CDR2 YENEEA. This CDR3 contains 16 residues. The CDR3 coding sequence is TGTGCCAGCAGCTTAGGGACTAGCTGGAGTGTCAATGAGCAGTTCTTC. This sequence encodes CASSLGTSWSVNEQFF.

This chain uses TRBV29-1 with TRBJ2-1; weak D call: TRBD1 (6 bases). This CDR3 is built from 13 residues. Germline CDR1 and CDR2: SQVTM and ANQGSEA. In DNA form, the CDR3 reads TGCGGCGGCGGCAGGGACATTTCGGATGAGCAGTTCTTC. This codes for CGGGRDISDEQFF.

This clone was counted between two and nine times. The chain joins TRBV7-9 to TRBJ2-5; maybe TRBD1 (6 bases). The germline V and J ends were trimmed by 3 bases and 2 bases, with 10 bases remaining between them. The CDR3 contains 14 residues. CDR1 is SEHNR, CDR2 FQNEAQ, per germline (reference sequence). CDR3: CASSFSTGQETQYF. DNA for the CDR3: TGTGCCAGCAGCTTCTCGACAGGACAAGAGACCCAGTACTTC.

The chain uses TRBV2 and TRBJ1-4, with D tentatively TRBD1 (5 bases). The V end was cut by 2 bases, the J end by 6 bases, with 16 bases between. The CDR3 totals 16 residues. The germline V gene has CDR1 SNHLY and CDR2 FYNNEI. CDR3 sequence reads: CASSEITPGRDEKLFF. CDR3 nucleotides: TGTGCCAGCAGTGAAATAACCCCAGGGAGGGATGAAAAACTGTTTTTT. The entire variable domain, with the rest obtained from reference TRBV2 and TRBJ1-4, is as follows: EPEVTQTPSHQVTQMGQEVILRCVPISNHLYFYWYRQILGQKVEFLVSFYNNEISEKSEIFDDQFSVERPDGSNFTLKIRSTKLEDSAMYFCASSEITPGRDEKLFFGSGTQLSVL.

This chain joins TRBV27 and TRBJ2-7; tentative D call: TRBD1 (5 bases). V lost 3 bases and J 2 bases, leaving 11 bases between the germline ends. CDR3 length: 14 residues. Germline V CDR1 and CDR2: MNHEY, SMNVEV (reference sequence). The CDR3 sequence is CASSFSSGTYEQYF. The CDR3 DNA is TGTGCCAGCAGTTTCTCGTCAGGGACCTACGAGCAGTACTTC.

J is TRBJ1-1 and V is TRBV11-1, with D possibly matching TRBD1 (5 bases). CDR1 is SGHAT and CDR2 is FQDESV in the germline V gene (reference sequence). V lost 0 bases and J 4 bases, leaving 9 bases between the germline ends. The CDR3 length is 14 residues. The CDR3 nucleotides read TGTGCCAGCAGCTTAGCAGGACACACCACTGAAGCTTTCTTT. Amino acids: CASSLAGHTTEAFF.

The rearrangement uses TRBV20-1 and TRBJ1-5; 7 nucleotides align to TRBD1. V was clipped by 3 bases and J by 4 bases; unmatched bases: 9. Looked up from germline, CDR1 is DFQATT and CDR2 is SNEGSKA (reference sequence). This CDR3 is 15 amino acids long. The CDR3 here is CSASGQGQSNQPQHF. The CDR3 DNA reads as TGCAGTGCTAGTGGGCAGGGACAGAGTAATCAGCCCCAGCATTTT.

The chain recombines TRBV4-1 with TRBJ1-4, with 8 bases lining up with TRBD1. CDR1 and CDR2 (germline): MGHRA, YSYEKL. J lost 7 bases, V lost 0 bases, and 10 bases had no gene match. This CDR3 comprises 17 residues. Here the CDR3 DNA reads TGCGCCAGCAGCCAAGATTTCGAGCAGGGGGCTCGTGAAAAACTGTTTTTT. Its translation: CASSQDFEQGAREKLFF.

V gene TRBV7-9 combines with J gene TRBJ2-3; D possibly matches TRBD1 or TRBD2 (6 bases each). V was clipped by 5 bases and J by 2 bases, with 11 bases between them. This CDR3 has 14 amino acids. Germline V gives CDR1 SEHNR, CDR2 FQNEAQ (reference sequence). CDR3 in DNA: TGTGCCAGCAGCCCTTGGGGGGCCACAGATACGCAGTATTTT. Amino acids: CASSPWGATDTQYF. The whole variable domain, remainder taken from reference TRBV7-9 and TRBJ2-3, is DTGVSQNPRHKITKRGQNVTFRCDPISEHNRLYWYRQTLGQGPEFLTYFQNEAQLEKSRLLSDRFSAERPKGSFSTLEIQRTEQGDSAMYLCASSPWGATDTQYFGPGTRLTVL.

This clone was counted once. This chain links TRBV11-2 with TRBJ2-1, with D possibly TRBD1 on 6 matching bases. CDR3 size: 14 residues. CDR1 is SGHAT, CDR2 FQNNGV, per germline. Trimming removed 6 bases at V and 5 bases at J, with 14 bases between. The CDR3 nucleotides read TGTGCCAGCAGTTACCACAGGGACCACAATGAGCAGTTCTTC. Its protein is CASSYHRDHNEQFF.

CDR3 coding DNA: TGTGCCACCAGTGATCAAAGGACAGGGTGGGAGCAGTTCTTC. Protein sequence: CATSDQRTGWEQFF. J is TRBJ2-1 and V is TRBV24-1, with TRBD1 matching over 8 bases. Losses at the gene ends were 3 bases for V and 10 bases for J; bases not matched to a gene: 7. Looked up from germline, CDR1 is KGHDR and CDR2 is SFDVKD. The CDR3 sequence is 14 residues long.